This passage covers 10 T cell receptor beta chains from one sample sequenced in a study of T cell responses to AZD1222 COVID-19 vaccine. TCRdb keeps only in-frame clones here, not all; method: immunoSEQ multiplex PCR. The sample consists of 140,000 to 150,000 clones, approximately 90% of them appearing once. Sequences were derived from peripheral blood, sampled on day 0 of AZD1222 vaccination. The receptors come from an adult in good health.

The CDR3 loop reads CASSQESISNSPLHF. The CDR3 bases are TGTGCCAGCAGCCAAGAGAGTATTTCTAATTCACCCCTCCACTTT. The rearrangement uses TRBV3-1 (or the pseudogene TRBV3-2) and TRBJ1-6; D ambiguous. The germline V and J ends were trimmed by 0 bases and 6 bases, with 9 bases remaining between them. Germline CDR1 reads LGHDT; CDR2 reads YNNKEL (reference sequence). The CDR3 loop spans 15 amino acids.

The chain recombines TRBV4-1 with TRBJ2-3; 12 nucleotides line up with TRBD2. Trimming took 0 bases from V and 1 from J; bases not matched to a gene: 2. Germline V CDR1 and CDR2: MGHRA, YSYEKL. The CDR3 extends over 17 amino acids. The CDR3 bases are TGCGCCAGCAGCCAAGACGGACTAGCGGGGCGCACAGATACGCAGTATTTT. It yields the protein CASSQDGLAGRTDTQYF.

The rearrangement uses TRBV9 and TRBJ2-6; D is undetermined. The CDR3 consists of 15 residues. Germline CDR1 and CDR2: SGDLS and YYNGEE. Trimming stripped 0 bases from V and 2 bases from J, with 6 bases between. The CDR3 spells CASSVEEAGANVLTF. CDR3 DNA sequence: TGTGCCAGCAGCGTAGAAGAAGCTGGGGCCAACGTCCTGACTTTC.

The chain couples TRBV6-4 to TRBJ2-7; TRBD1 agrees at 9 bases. J lost 6 bases, V lost 7 bases, and 19 bases had no gene match. This CDR3 contains 17 residues. Germline V gene sequence: CDR1 MRHNA, CDR2 SNTAGT. The DNA of the CDR3 is TGTGCCAGCACCAACGCCAGAGGGACAGGGTTGGCGGGCGAGCAGTACTTC. Encoded protein: CASTNARGTGLAGEQYF.

The genes are TRBV4-2 and TRBJ1-2; 9 bases map to TRBD1. Germline V gives CDR1 LGHNA, CDR2 YNFKEQ. J gave up 7 bases and V 2 bases, and 5 bases lay outside the gene matches. The CDR3 spans 14 residues. CDR3 DNA: TGTGCCAGCAGCCAACGGACAGGGGCGCGTGGCTACACCTTC. It yields the protein CASSQRTGARGYTF.

The gene calls are TRBV20-1 and TRBJ2-1, with 7 bases lining up with TRBD2. The germline V gene has CDR1 DFQATT and CDR2 SNEGSKA (reference sequence). The trim removed 3 bases at V and 6 bases at J, leaving 11 bases unmatched. The CDR3 totals 15 residues. As DNA, the CDR3 is TGCAGTGCTAGTTACAGCGGGGTCCCGGGCAATGAGCAGTTCTTC. This gives the protein CSASYSGVPGNEQFF.

The genes are TRBV6-4 and TRBJ1-1; perhaps TRBD1 as D (6 bases). CDR3 length equals 13 residues. The germline V and J ends were trimmed by 5 bases and 1 base, with 8 bases remaining between them. Germline V gene sequence: CDR1 MRHNA, CDR2 SNTAGT. This CDR3 reads CASSLQGNTEAFF. CDR3 sequence (DNA): TGTGCCAGCAGTTTACAGGGGAACACTGAAGCTTTCTTT.

The chain uses TRBV18 and TRBJ2-1; possibly TRBD1 for D (8 bases). This CDR3 contains 16 residues. Germline V CDR1 and CDR2: KGHSH, LQKENI. Trimming took off 2 bases at V and 9 bases at J, with 20 bases between the two ends. The CDR3 spells CASSPTDNRGEGEQFF. The CDR3 DNA follows: TGTGCCAGCTCACCAACGGACAACAGGGGGGAGGGTGAGCAGTTCTTC.

As DNA, the CDR3 is TGTGCCAGCCTGAGAACAGGGAGGAGTTCACCCCTCCACTTT. Residues: CASLRTGRSSPLHF. V usage is TRBV6-5 and J usage is TRBJ1-6; perhaps TRBD1 as D (6 bases). The CDR3 spans 14 residues. Per germline, CDR1 MNHEY and CDR2 SVGAGI. V was shortened by 8 bases and J by 9 bases, with 17 bases between the two germline ends.

The J gene is TRBJ2-7, the V gene TRBV5-1; 15 positions match TRBD2. V dropped 3 bases and J dropped 3; count of bases not matched to a gene: 4. The germline gives CDR1 SGHRS, CDR2 YFSETQ. The CDR3 consists of 16 residues. The CDR3, as DNA: TGCGCCAGCAGCTCCGGACTAGCGGGGGGGATCTACGAGCAGTACTTC. This sequence encodes CASSSGLAGGIYEQYF.